These 28 T cell receptor beta chains were all obtained from the same sample, sequenced in a study of neurological immune-mediated disorders. Time point given: longitudinal time-point 3. TCRdb itself ran the 5' RACE reads through MiXCR, one entry per CDR3 protein. The sample records approximately 89,000 distinct CDR3 sequences, about 4.3% being singletons. Sequenced sample: PBMCs. The receptors originated from a woman aged 60-70 years with multiple sclerosis.

This clonotype was seen ten or more times. The chain recombines TRBV6-1 with TRBJ1-1; the D gene is possibly TRBD1 (5 bases). CDR3 length: 15 residues. The ends were cut back, 3 bases at V and 4 bases at J, with 15 bases in the middle. Germline V gives CDR1 MNHNS, CDR2 SASEGT. CDR3 sequence reads: CASSEQDVGTTEAFF. The CDR3 DNA reads as TGTGCCAGCAGTGAGCAGGACGTGGGGACCACTGAAGCTTTCTTT.

This clonotype was counted ten times or more. The gene calls are TRBV20-1 and TRBJ1-5, with D tentatively TRBD1 (5 bases). Germline CDR1 is DFQATT and CDR2 is SNEGSKA (reference sequence). With 2 bases removed from V and 4 bases from J, the gap between germline ends came to 6 bases. The CDR3 extends over 12 amino acids. The CDR3 nucleotides read TGCAGTGCTAGAAGGGGTAATCAGCCCCAGCATTTT. As protein: CSARRGNQPQHF.

Many counts were recorded for this clonotype. The chain links TRBV5-1 to TRBJ2-3; weak D call: TRBD1 (6 bases). The CDR3 is 18 residues long. Germline V lookup: CDR1 SGHRS, CDR2 YFSETQ. V was cut by 0 bases and J by 0 bases, with 17 bases left in between. CDR3 amino acids: CASSLGQGMGISTDTQYF. The CDR3 DNA sequence: TGCGCCAGCAGCTTGGGGCAGGGGATGGGCATTAGCACAGATACGCAGTATTTT.

This clonotype was detected a few times. The rearrangement joins TRBV19 to TRBJ2-2; D unresolved. The CDR3 length is 13 residues. Between the trimmed V and J ends, which lost 5 bases and 3 bases, there was a span of 7 bases. Germline V gives CDR1 LNHDA, CDR2 SQIVND (reference sequence). The CDR3 loop is CASSPRYTGELFF. CDR3 sequence (DNA): TGTGCCAGTAGTCCCAGATACACCGGGGAGCTGTTTTTT. Supplemented by reference TRBV19 and TRBJ2-2, the full variable domain reads DGGITQSPKYLFRKEGQNVTLSCEQNLNHDAMYWYRQDPGQGLRLIYYSQIVNDFQKGDIAEGYSVSREKKESFPLTVTSAQKNPTAFYLCASSPRYTGELFFGEGSRLTVL.

This clonotype appeared many times. The V call is TRBV12-3 or TRBV12-4, the J call TRBJ2-1; 13 nucleotides match TRBD2. The CDR3 consists of 16 residues. Trimming cost V 6 bases and J 10 bases; bases outside gene matches: 12. CDR3 in DNA: TGTGCCAGCAGCCCAGCCACTAGCGGGGGGGCTGGAGAGCAGTTCTTC. Its protein is CASSPATSGGAGEQFF.

Notes on this clonotype: This may come from a read error, since a much larger clone is one base off. The rearrangement links TRBV18 to TRBJ1-5; D gene uncertain. The CDR3 runs to 15 residues. Germline CDR1 and CDR2: KGHSH and LQKENI. Trimming stripped 3 bases from V and 3 bases from J, with 12 bases between. The CDR3 is CASSPPGPNNQPQHF. The CDR3 DNA reads TGTGCCAGCTCACCCCCAGGCCCGAACAATCAGCCCCAGCATTTT.

In its sample, this clonotype was seen many times. The V and J genes are TRBV4-1 and TRBJ1-1; the D is unclear. Trimming stripped 1 base from V and 5 bases from J, with 14 bases between. Germline CDR1 and CDR2: MGHRA and YSYEKL. This CDR3 is built from 15 residues. CDR3 nucleotide sequence: TGCGCCAGCAGCCAAGTCTCCGGGAGTGGGACTGAAGCTTTCTTT. Amino acid sequence: CASSQVSGSGTEAFF.

This clonotype was observed at least ten times. J is TRBJ2-3 and V is TRBV20-1; D may be TRBD1 (6 bases). The germline V gene encodes CDR1 DFQATT and CDR2 SNEGSKA (reference sequence). Between the trimmed V and J ends, which lost 6 bases and 2 bases, there was a span of 12 bases. This CDR3 is 13 amino acids long. The CDR3 protein is CSAPGHITDTQYF. CDR3 nucleotide sequence: TGCAGTGCCCCGGGACACATCACAGATACGCAGTATTTT.

This clonotype was observed at least ten times. CDR3 coding DNA: TGCAGTGCTAGAAAACAGGGGGAGGGACAGCCCCAGCATTTT. This translates into CSARKQGEGQPQHF. V and J are TRBV20-1 and TRBJ1-5; 8 bases fit TRBD1. The CDR3 has 14 amino acids. Germline CDR1 and CDR2: DFQATT and SNEGSKA (reference sequence). V lost 2 bases, J lost 7 bases, and 7 bases stayed unmatched.

In this sample, this clonotype turned up a few times. The CDR3 here is CASSLNPGGNYNSPLHF. The CDR3 coding sequence is TGTGCCAGCAGCTTGAACCCGGGGGGGAATTATAATTCACCCCTCCACTTT. The chain carries TRBV5-4 and TRBJ1-6; TRBD1 might be the D (5 bases). Germline lookup yields CDR1 SGHNT and CDR2 YYREEE (reference sequence). The CDR3 runs to 17 residues. The V and J ends lost 1 base and 4 bases respectively, with 15 bases between them.

As to this clonotype: Possible read error: a much larger clone is one base away. The V gene is TRBV20-1, the J gene TRBJ2-7, with D possibly matching TRBD2 (7 bases). Trimming pared 5 bases from V and 7 bases from J, leaving 24 bases between. The CDR3 runs to 15 residues. Germline V lookup: CDR1 DFQATT, CDR2 SNEGSKA (reference sequence). The CDR3 DNA sequence: TGCAGTGCTTCCAGGACTAGGGGGGGTCGGACAGAGCAGTACTTC. Its protein product is CSASRTRGGRTEQYF.

Ten or more counts support this clonotype. The chain is built from TRBV5-1 and TRBJ1-1, with D tentatively TRBD1 (5 bases). The ends were cut back, 0 bases at V and 10 bases at J, with 19 bases in the middle. The CDR3 is 15 residues long. Germline-derived CDR1 and CDR2 are SGHRS and YFSETQ. CDR3 in DNA: TGCGCCAGCAGCTTGGTGAGGGGTTCTCGAGCTCCAGCTTTCTTT. It encodes CASSLVRGSRAPAFF.

Many counts were recorded for this clonotype. V gene TRBV5-6 combines with J gene TRBJ1-2; D is ambiguous. CDR1 and CDR2 from the germline V gene are SGHDT and YYEEEE. The CDR3 length is 12 residues. Trimming took off 4 bases at V and 4 bases at J, with 8 bases between the two ends. The CDR3 spells CASSEASYGYTF. CDR3 in DNA: TGTGCCAGCAGCGAGGCGTCCTATGGCTACACCTTC.

In this sample, this clonotype turned up many times. The chain has TRBV5-1 and TRBJ2-1, with D maybe TRBD2 (7 bases). The CDR3 is made up of 16 amino acids. Germline-derived CDR1 and CDR2 are SGHRS and YFSETQ. The V gene lost 4 bases and the J gene lost 8 bases, with 22 bases spanning the gap. CDR3 region: CASSELRGLQADEQFF. CDR3 nucleotides: TGCGCCAGCAGCGAGTTGCGGGGGCTCCAAGCTGATGAGCAGTTCTTC.

The table lists this clonotype with many counts. CDR3 residues: CASSFMLNAGELFF. The CDR3 region has the DNA TGCGCCAGCAGCTTTATGCTTAACGCCGGGGAGCTGTTTTTT. The J gene is TRBJ2-2, the V gene TRBV5-1; D not certain. CDR1 is SGHRS and CDR2 is YFSETQ in the germline V gene. This CDR3 region has 14 residues. Trimming stripped 2 bases from V and 6 bases from J, with 11 bases between.

This clonotype was seen many times. V is TRBV7-6 and J is TRBJ2-3; no clear D gene. Germline CDR1 reads SGHVS; CDR2 reads FNYEAQ. The CDR3 extends over 14 amino acids. V dropped 5 bases and J dropped 2 bases, with 11 bases sitting between them. In DNA, the CDR3 is TGTGCCAGCAGCCGTACACGTAACACAGATACGCAGTATTTT. Its protein is CASSRTRNTDTQYF. The full variable domain, rest sourced from reference TRBV7-6 and TRBJ2-3, is GAGVSQSPRYKVTKRGQDVALRCDPISGHVSLYWYRQALGQGPEFLTYFNYEAQQDKSGLPNDRFSAERPEGSISTLTIQRTEQRDSAMYRCASSRTRNTDTQYFGPGTRLTVL.

The chain combines TRBV19 with TRBJ2-1; perhaps TRBD1 as D (5 bases). V was trimmed by 10 bases and J by 7 bases, leaving 17 bases between them. CDR3 length: 13 amino acids. CDR1 and CDR2 (germline): LNHDA, SQIVND (reference sequence). CDR3 residues: CATQEGVKNEQFF. CDR3 bases: TGTGCCACCCAGGAAGGGGTGAAGAATGAGCAGTTCTTC. Using reference TRBV19 and TRBJ2-1 for the parts outside the CDR3, the full variable domain is DGGITQSPKYLFRKEGQNVTLSCEQNLNHDAMYWYRQDPGQGLRLIYYSQIVNDFQKGDIAEGYSVSREKKESFPLTVTSAQKNPTAFYLCATQEGVKNEQFFGPGTRLTVL.

The V call is TRBV20-1, the J call TRBJ2-3, with 7 bases that match TRBD1. Looked up from germline, CDR1 is DFQATT and CDR2 is SNEGSKA (reference sequence). This CDR3 is 13 amino acids long. After removal of 5 bases from V and 1 base from J, the junction contained 3 bases not matched to a gene. Written as DNA, the CDR3 is TGCAGTGCTGGGGACAGACGCACAGATACGCAGTATTTT. It is translated as CSAGDRRTDTQYF.

The CDR3 DNA is TGTGCCAGCAGTTCAAGACAGGGGGTCACTGGAAACACCATATATTTT. Encoded protein: CASSSRQGVTGNTIYF. The gene calls are TRBV12-3 or TRBV12-4 and TRBJ1-3; 9 bases agree with TRBD1. The CDR3 spans 16 residues. J was trimmed by 2 bases and V by 4 bases; bases with no gene match: 6.

This clonotype was observed many times. The chain has TRBV7-2 and TRBJ2-7; D uncertain. The CDR3 runs 14 residues. Germline V gives CDR1 SGHTA, CDR2 FQGNSA. V gave up 4 bases and J gave up 0 bases, with 10 bases separating them. CDR3 DNA: TGTGCCAGCAGCTGGCTCGGCGGCTCCTACGAGCAGTACTTC. Its protein product is CASSWLGGSYEQYF. The whole variable domain, remainder taken from reference TRBV7-2 and TRBJ2-7, is GAGVSQSPSNKVTEKGKDVELRCDPISGHTALYWYRQSLGQGLEFLIYFQGNSAPDKSGLPSDRFSAERTGGSVSTLTIQRTQQEDSAVYLCASSWLGGSYEQYFGPGTRLTVT.

This clonotype has ten or more counts. The genes are TRBV11-2 and TRBJ1-2; no definite D call. The V gene's germline CDR1 is SGHAT and CDR2 FQNNGV. The CDR3 loop spans 13 amino acids. With 5 bases removed from V and 6 bases from J, the gap between germline ends came to 13 bases. The CDR3 DNA reads TGTGCCAGCAGCCGGATAGGTACGGATGGCTACACCTTC. Its translation is CASSRIGTDGYTF.

This clonotype was seen at least ten times. The CDR3 protein is CASGVTGHEQYF. The CDR3, as DNA: TGCGCCAGCGGGGTGACAGGGCACGAGCAGTACTTC. V and J are TRBV5-1 and TRBJ2-7; 7 positions match TRBD1. V gave up 7 bases and J gave up 5 bases; unmatched junction bases: 6. The CDR3 length is 12 residues. CDR1 and CDR2 (germline): SGHRS, YFSETQ.

This clonotype was recorded many times. The V gene is TRBV7-2, the J gene TRBJ2-5; D gene uncertain. Germline V gene sequence: CDR1 SGHTA, CDR2 FQGNSA. The CDR3 extends over 14 amino acids. V shed 5 bases and J shed 5 bases, with 15 bases lying between them. CDR3 region: CASSAIMVGETQYF. As DNA, the CDR3 is TGTGCCAGCAGCGCAATCATGGTCGGGGAGACCCAGTACTTC.

This clonotype was counted at least ten times. This chain uses TRBV7-2 with TRBJ2-7; 9 positions agree with TRBD1. The CDR3 has 15 amino acids. Germline V gene data show CDR1 as SGHTA and CDR2 as FQGNSA. The J segment lost 3 bases and the V segment lost 0 bases, leaving 3 bases of the junction unmatched. The CDR3 DNA follows: TGTGCCAGCAGCTTAGCGGGGACAGGGAACTACGAGCAGTACTTC. Translation: CASSLAGTGNYEQYF.

This clonotype occurred many times. The V call is TRBV25-1, the J call TRBJ2-4; 7 nucleotides match TRBD1. CDR3 length equals 14 residues. J was trimmed by 6 bases and V by 5 bases; bases with no gene match: 7. The germline V gene encodes CDR1 MGHDK and CDR2 SYGVNS. The CDR3 spells CASSPRTGVNIQYF. The DNA for the CDR3 is TGTGCCAGCAGTCCGAGGACAGGTGTAAACATTCAGTACTTC.

The sample holds many counts of this clonotype. This chain links TRBV2 with TRBJ2-3, with D tentatively TRBD2 (6 bases). The CDR3 is 13 residues long. Trimming pared 7 bases from V and 2 bases from J, leaving 10 bases between. Germline CDR1 is SNHLY and CDR2 is FYNNEI. CDR3 in amino acids: CASIAGPTDTQYF. CDR3 bases: TGTGCCAGCATCGCGGGGCCCACAGATACGCAGTATTTT.

This clonotype was found many times. V gene TRBV20-1 combines with J gene TRBJ2-3; TRBD2 agrees at 10 bases. V was clipped by 1 base and J by 7 bases; unmatched bases: 11. Per germline, CDR1 DFQATT and CDR2 SNEGSKA (reference sequence). This CDR3 has 16 residues. The CDR3 sequence is CSARAGAGGLWNTQYF. DNA of the CDR3: TGCAGTGCTAGAGCCGGAGCGGGGGGGCTCTGGAATACGCAGTATTTT.

The sample holds many counts of this clonotype. The rearrangement uses TRBV6-5 and TRBJ2-3, with a tentative D call TRBD2 (5 bases). Deletions cut 6 bases from V and 6 bases from J, with 10 bases between. This CDR3 region has 12 residues. Germline CDR1 reads MNHEY; CDR2 reads SVGAGI. The CDR3 nucleotides read TGTGCCAGCAGCCCCCAGCGGGATACGCAGTATTTT. Its protein is CASSPQRDTQYF.